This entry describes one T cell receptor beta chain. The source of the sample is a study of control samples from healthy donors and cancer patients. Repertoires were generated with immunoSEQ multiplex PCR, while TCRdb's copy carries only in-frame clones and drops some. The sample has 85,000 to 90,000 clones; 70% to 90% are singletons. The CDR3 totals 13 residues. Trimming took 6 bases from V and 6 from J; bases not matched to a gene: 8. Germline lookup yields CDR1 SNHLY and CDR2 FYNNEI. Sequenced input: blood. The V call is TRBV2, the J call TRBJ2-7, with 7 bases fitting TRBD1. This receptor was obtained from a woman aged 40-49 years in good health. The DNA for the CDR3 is TGTGCCAGCAGGTCGGCAGGGGGTTCCGAGCAGTACTTC. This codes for CASRSAGGSEQYF.